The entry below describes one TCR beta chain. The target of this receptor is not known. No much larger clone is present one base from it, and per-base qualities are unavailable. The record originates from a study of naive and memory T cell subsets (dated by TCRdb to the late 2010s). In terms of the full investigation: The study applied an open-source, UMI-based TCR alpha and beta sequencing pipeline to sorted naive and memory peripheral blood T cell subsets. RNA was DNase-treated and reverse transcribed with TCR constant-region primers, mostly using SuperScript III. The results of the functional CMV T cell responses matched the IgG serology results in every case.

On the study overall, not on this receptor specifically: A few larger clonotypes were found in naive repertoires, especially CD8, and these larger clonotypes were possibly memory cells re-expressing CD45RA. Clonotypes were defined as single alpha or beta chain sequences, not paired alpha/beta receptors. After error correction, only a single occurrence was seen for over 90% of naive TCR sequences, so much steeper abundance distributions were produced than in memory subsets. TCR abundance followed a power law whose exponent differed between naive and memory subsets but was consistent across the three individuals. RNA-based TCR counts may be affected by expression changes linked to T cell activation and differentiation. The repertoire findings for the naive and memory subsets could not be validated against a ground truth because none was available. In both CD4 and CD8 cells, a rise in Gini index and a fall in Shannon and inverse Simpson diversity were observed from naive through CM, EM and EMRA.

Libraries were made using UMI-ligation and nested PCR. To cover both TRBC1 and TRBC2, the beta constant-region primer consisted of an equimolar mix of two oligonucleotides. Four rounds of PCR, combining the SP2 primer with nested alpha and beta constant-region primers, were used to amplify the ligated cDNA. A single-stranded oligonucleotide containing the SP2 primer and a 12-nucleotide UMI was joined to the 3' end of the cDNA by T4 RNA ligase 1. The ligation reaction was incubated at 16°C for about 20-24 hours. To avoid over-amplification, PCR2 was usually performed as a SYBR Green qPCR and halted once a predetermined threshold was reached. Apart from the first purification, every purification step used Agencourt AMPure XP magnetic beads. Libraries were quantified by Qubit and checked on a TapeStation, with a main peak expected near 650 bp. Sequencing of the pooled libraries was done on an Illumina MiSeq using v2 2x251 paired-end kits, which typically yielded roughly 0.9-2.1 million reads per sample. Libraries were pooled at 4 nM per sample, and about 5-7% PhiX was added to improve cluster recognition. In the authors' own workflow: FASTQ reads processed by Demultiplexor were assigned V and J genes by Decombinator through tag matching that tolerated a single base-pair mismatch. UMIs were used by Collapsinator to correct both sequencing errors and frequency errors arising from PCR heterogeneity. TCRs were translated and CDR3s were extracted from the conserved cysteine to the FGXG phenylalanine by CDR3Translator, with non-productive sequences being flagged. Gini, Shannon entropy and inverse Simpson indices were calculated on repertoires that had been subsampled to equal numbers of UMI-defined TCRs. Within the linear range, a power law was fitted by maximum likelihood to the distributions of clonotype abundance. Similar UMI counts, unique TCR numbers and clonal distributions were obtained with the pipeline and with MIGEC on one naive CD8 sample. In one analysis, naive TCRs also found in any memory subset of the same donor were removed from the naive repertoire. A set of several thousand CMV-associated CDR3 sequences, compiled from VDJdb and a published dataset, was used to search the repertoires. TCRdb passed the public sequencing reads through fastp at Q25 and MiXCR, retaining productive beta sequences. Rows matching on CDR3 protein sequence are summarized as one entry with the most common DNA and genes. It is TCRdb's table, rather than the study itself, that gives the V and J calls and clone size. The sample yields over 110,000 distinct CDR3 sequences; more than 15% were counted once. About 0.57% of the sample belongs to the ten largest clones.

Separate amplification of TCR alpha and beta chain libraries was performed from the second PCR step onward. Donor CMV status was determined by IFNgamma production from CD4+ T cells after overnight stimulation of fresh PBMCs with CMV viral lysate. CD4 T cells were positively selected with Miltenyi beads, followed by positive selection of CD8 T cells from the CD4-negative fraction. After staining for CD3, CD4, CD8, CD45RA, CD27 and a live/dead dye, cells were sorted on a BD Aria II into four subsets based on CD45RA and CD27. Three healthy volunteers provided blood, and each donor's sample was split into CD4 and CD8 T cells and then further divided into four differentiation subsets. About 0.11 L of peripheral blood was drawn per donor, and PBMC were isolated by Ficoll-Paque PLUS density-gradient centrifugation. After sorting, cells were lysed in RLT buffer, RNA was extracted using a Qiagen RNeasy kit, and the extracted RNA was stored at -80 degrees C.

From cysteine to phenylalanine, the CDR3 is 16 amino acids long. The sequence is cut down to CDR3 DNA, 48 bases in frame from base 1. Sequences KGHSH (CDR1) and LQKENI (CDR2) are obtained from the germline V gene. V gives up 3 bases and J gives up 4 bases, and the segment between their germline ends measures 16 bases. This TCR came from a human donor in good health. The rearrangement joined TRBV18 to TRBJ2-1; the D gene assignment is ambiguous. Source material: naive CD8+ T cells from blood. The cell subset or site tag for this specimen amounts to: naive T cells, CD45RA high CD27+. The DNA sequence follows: TGTGCCAGCTCACCCCCAGAGATAATCCTTTACAATGAGCAGTTCTTC. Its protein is CASSPPEIILYNEQFF. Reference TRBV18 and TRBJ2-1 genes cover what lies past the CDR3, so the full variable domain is NAGVMQNPRHLVRRRGQEARLRCSPMKGHSHVYWYRQLPEEGLKFMVYLQKENIIDESGMPKERFSAEFPKEGPSILRIQQVVRGDSAAYFCASSPPEIILYNEQFFGPGTRLTVL.